Following are 19 T cell receptor beta chains from one sample sequenced in a study of blood T cell repertoires in COVID-19. Repertoires were generated with immunoSEQ multiplex PCR, while TCRdb's copy carries only in-frame clones and drops some. The sample has nearly 110,000 clones, about 80% seen once. Sequences were obtained from peripheral blood. These receptors were obtained from a woman in her fifties or sixties with acute or convalescent COVID-19.

This chain connects TRBV5-1 to TRBJ2-5; maybe TRBD2 (6 bases). V was pared by 4 bases and J by 3 bases, with 13 bases between. Germline CDR1 is SGHRS and CDR2 is YFSETQ. This CDR3 spans 14 amino acids. CDR3 amino acids: CASSPPGGKETQYF. DNA for the CDR3: TGCGCCAGCAGCCCCCCAGGCGGGAAAGAGACCCAGTACTTC.

The gene calls are TRBV5-6 and TRBJ1-1; D is uncertain. The CDR3 contains 13 residues. Trimming cost V 9 bases and J 0 bases, with 12 bases left between them. The germline gives CDR1 SGHDT, CDR2 YYEEEE. CDR3 sequence: CATGGALNTEAFF. The CDR3, as DNA: TGTGCCACAGGAGGCGCGCTGAACACTGAAGCTTTCTTT.

V and J are TRBV3-1 (or the pseudogene TRBV3-2) and TRBJ2-3, with 10 nucleotides matching TRBD2. Germline trimming cut 1 base from V and 4 bases from J; bases unmatched to any gene: 14. The CDR3 has 19 amino acids. From germline, CDR1 is LGHDT and CDR2 YNNKEL (reference sequence). The CDR3 loop is CASSQVRAGGPGVPDTQYF. CDR3 coding DNA: TGTGCCAGCAGCCAAGTTCGAGCGGGAGGGCCTGGGGTTCCAGATACGCAGTATTTT.

The J gene is TRBJ2-1, the V gene TRBV5-4, with 11 positions matching TRBD2. The CDR3 extends over 15 amino acids. The trim removed 4 bases at V and 8 bases at J, leaving 8 bases unmatched. The germline gives CDR1 SGHNT, CDR2 YYREEE (reference sequence). The CDR3 protein is CASSGGLADGHEQFF. DNA for the CDR3: TGTGCCAGCAGCGGGGGACTAGCGGACGGGCATGAGCAGTTCTTC.

The rearrangement joins TRBV7-9 to TRBJ2-3; D is possibly TRBD2 (6 bases). V dropped 7 bases and J dropped 4 bases, with 15 bases sitting between them. The CDR3 runs 14 residues. The germline CDR1 and CDR2 sequences are SEHNR and FQNEAQ (reference sequence). CDR3 sequence: CASTRLGASDTQYF. CDR3 DNA sequence: TGTGCCAGCACGCGACTAGGAGCCTCAGATACGCAGTATTTT.

The chain couples TRBV7-2 to TRBJ2-2; TRBD1 matches 12 bases. V dropped 2 bases and J dropped 6; count of bases not matched to a gene: 1. In germline, CDR1 is SGHTA, CDR2 FQGNSA. The CDR3 sequence is 15 residues long. CDR3 in amino acids: CASSLWDRGPGELFF. In DNA, the CDR3 is TGTGCCAGCAGCTTATGGGACAGGGGGCCCGGGGAGCTGTTTTTT.

The chain joins TRBV6-5 to TRBJ1-3; D not resolved. V was cut by 6 bases and J by 0 bases, with 9 bases left in between. The CDR3 length is 14 residues. Germline CDR1 reads MNHEY; CDR2 reads SVGAGI. The CDR3 reads CASSPSYSGNTIYF. In nucleotides, the CDR3 is TGTGCCAGCAGCCCCAGTTACTCTGGAAACACCATATATTTT.

The rearrangement uses TRBV5-4 and TRBJ2-5; D is unclear. CDR3 length: 14 residues. Trimming pared 2 bases from V and 4 bases from J, leaving 12 bases between. Germline CDR1 is SGHNT and CDR2 is YYREEE (reference sequence). DNA of the CDR3: TGTGCCAGCAGCTTTAAGAAAGGCGGAGAGACCCAGTACTTC. This gives the protein CASSFKKGGETQYF.

CDR3 region: CASSHWTDPETQYF. CDR3 DNA: TGTGCCAGCAGCCACTGGACAGATCCGGAGACCCAGTACTTC. The chain links TRBV14 to TRBJ2-5; tentative D call: TRBD1 (6 bases). V was cut by 3 bases and J by 5 bases, with 13 bases left in between. Germline V CDR1 and CDR2: SGHDN, FVKESK. There are 14 residues in the CDR3.

This clone was counted once. This chain links TRBV28 with TRBJ2-1; TRBD2 agrees at 11 bases. Trimming took 4 bases from V and 8 from J; bases not matched to a gene: 13. Germline V gives CDR1 MDHEN, CDR2 SYDVKM. This CDR3 spans 17 amino acids. The CDR3 sequence: CASSYQGLAEPRDEQFF. The CDR3, as DNA: TGTGCCAGCAGTTACCAGGGACTAGCGGAGCCCCGAGATGAGCAGTTCTTC.

V usage is TRBV6-5 and J usage is TRBJ1-5; TRBD1 aligns across 9 bases. The CDR3 runs to 14 residues. The germline gives CDR1 MNHEY, CDR2 SVGAGI. The V and J ends lost 6 bases and 2 bases, in that order; junction bases with no gene match: 2. The CDR3 nucleotides read TGTGCCAGCAGCAGGGACAGGGGCAATCAGCCCCAGCATTTT. Its translation is CASSRDRGNQPQHF.

V and J are TRBV5-1 and TRBJ2-5, with 12 bases matching TRBD1. Germline V gene sequence: CDR1 SGHRS, CDR2 YFSETQ. V dropped 2 bases and J dropped 5; count of bases not matched to a gene: 7. This CDR3 contains 16 residues. The CDR3 DNA follows: TGCGCCAGCAGCTTAGGGGACAGGGGGCGCGTCGAGACCCAGTACTTC. This gives the protein CASSLGDRGRVETQYF.

The chain couples TRBV3-1 (or the pseudogene TRBV3-2) to TRBJ1-1; D remains unclear. Trimming left V 0 bases short and J 4 bases short, with 12 bases between. CDR3 length equals 15 residues. Germline assignment: CDR1 LGHDT and CDR2 YNNKEL (reference sequence). The DNA for the CDR3 is TGTGCCAGCAGCCAAGATCTGGCGGTTGGCACTGAAGCTTTCTTT. Its translation is CASSQDLAVGTEAFF.

V gene TRBV28 combines with J gene TRBJ2-7; 11 nucleotides match TRBD1. V lost 4 bases to trimming and J lost 5 bases; unmatched junction nucleotides: 4. Germline assignment: CDR1 MDHEN and CDR2 SYDVKM. The CDR3 runs 14 residues. The CDR3 loop reads CASSSPGQGDEQYF. The CDR3 coding sequence is TGTGCCAGCAGTTCGCCGGGACAGGGGGACGAGCAGTACTTC.

The V gene is TRBV6-5, the J gene TRBJ1-1, with TRBD1 identical over 8 bases. With V trimmed by 7 bases and J by 10 bases, 14 bases remained unmatched. Germline V CDR1 and CDR2: MNHEY, SVGAGI. The CDR3 spans 14 residues. CDR3 nucleotide sequence: TGTGCCAGCAAGCCGGGACAGGATATTCTTCCAGCTTTCTTT. Protein sequence: CASKPGQDILPAFF.

The CDR3: CASSSGRTGGNTHSYTF. The CDR3 DNA reads TGCGCCAGCAGCTCCGGCCGAACAGGAGGGAATACCCATAGCTACACCTTC. The V gene is TRBV5-1, the J gene TRBJ1-2; possible D gene TRBD1, 5 bases. V was shortened by 3 bases and J by 9 bases, with 27 bases between the two germline ends. Germline CDR1 SGHRS, CDR2 YFSETQ. The CDR3 is 17 residues long.

The V gene is TRBV5-1, the J gene TRBJ1-1, with 8 bases that match TRBD1. The ends lost 4 bases at V and 1 base at J; junction bases unmatched: 6. The CDR3 consists of 15 residues. CDR1 and CDR2 from the germline V gene are SGHRS and YFSETQ. The CDR3 region is CASSPGQGRNTEAFF. In DNA form, the CDR3 reads TGCGCCAGCAGCCCCGGACAGGGTCGGAACACTGAAGCTTTCTTT.

This chain links TRBV28 with TRBJ2-3; 13 nucleotides match TRBD2. V dropped 7 bases and J dropped 1; count of bases not matched to a gene: 11. The CDR3 spans 18 residues. Germline V gives CDR1 MDHEN, CDR2 SYDVKM. CDR3 nucleotide sequence: TGTGCCAGCACAACTTTAGGACTAGCGGGAGTGCGCACAGATACGCAGTATTTT. Translated, it gives CASTTLGLAGVRTDTQYF.

The chain has TRBV1 and TRBJ2-5; the listed D gene, TRBD2, was not tested against the DNA. TRBV1 is marked as a pseudogene. The CDR3 spans 18 residues. The CDR3 sequence is CTSSQDRASGRLGKTQYF. CDR3 bases: TGCACCAGCAGCCAAGATAGGGCTAGCGGGCGCCTCGGGAAGACCCAGTACTTC.